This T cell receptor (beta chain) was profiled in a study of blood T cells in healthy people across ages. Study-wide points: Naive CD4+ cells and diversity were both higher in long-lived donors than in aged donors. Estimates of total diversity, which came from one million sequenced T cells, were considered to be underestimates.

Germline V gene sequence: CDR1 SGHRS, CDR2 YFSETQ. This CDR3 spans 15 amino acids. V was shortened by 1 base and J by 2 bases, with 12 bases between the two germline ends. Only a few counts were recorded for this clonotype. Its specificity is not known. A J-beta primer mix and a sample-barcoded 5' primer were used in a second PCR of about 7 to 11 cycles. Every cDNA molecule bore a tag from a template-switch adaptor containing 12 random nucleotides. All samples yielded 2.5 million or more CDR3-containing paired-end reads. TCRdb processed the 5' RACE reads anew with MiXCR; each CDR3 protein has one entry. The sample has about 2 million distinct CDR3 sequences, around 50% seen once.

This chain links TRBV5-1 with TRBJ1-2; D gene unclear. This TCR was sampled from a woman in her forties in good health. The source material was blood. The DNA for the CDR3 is TGCGCCAGCAGCTTGAGTGGGAAACGGAACTATGGCTACACCTTC. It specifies CASSLSGKRNYGYTF.